This is a list of T cell receptor beta chains from one sample in a study of blood T cell repertoires in COVID-19. Sequencing used immunoSEQ multiplex PCR; TCRdb keeps in-frame clones, though not all of them. The sample lists roughly 83,000 clones, 86% occurring once. Sequenced sample: peripheral blood. Source of these receptors: a man aged 45-60 years with active COVID-19. Both conserved end residues are part of each CDR3. Each record gives: D gene, V gene, J gene, clone size, CDR3 protein, CDR3 DNA. The D gene is left open where the match is weak. For some rows the clone size is stated as once, few or many, or as a class when expanded; others skip it.

-,TRBV7-9,TRBJ1-1,-,CASSLQQDTEAFF,TGTGCCAGCAGCTTACAACAGGACACTGAAGCTTTCTTT
-,TRBV7-9,TRBJ1-1,-,CASSFRSTEAFF,TGTGCCAGCAGCTTTCGGAGCACTGAAGCTTTCTTT
TRBD1,TRBV7-3,TRBJ1-4,-,CASSSPRRGATNEKLFF,TGTGCCAGCAGCTCACCCCGCAGGGGGGCAACTAATGAAAAACTGTTTTTT
-,TRBV12-3/TRBV12-4,TRBJ2-5,-,CASVYGVETQYF,TGTGCCAGCGTTTACGGAGTAGAGACCCAGTACTTC
TRBD2,TRBV25-1,TRBJ2-1,once,CASSDLSGRPHNEQFF,TGTGCCAGCAGTGATCTAAGCGGGAGGCCACACAATGAGCAGTTCTTC
-,TRBV7-3,TRBJ1-1,-,CASSSISDPNTEAFF,TGTGCCAGCAGCTCCATTAGTGATCCGAACACTGAAGCTTTCTTT
TRBD2,TRBV6-2/TRBV6-3,TRBJ2-3,-,CASSFGGGSTDTQYF,TGTGCCAGCAGTTTCGGCGGGGGTAGCACAGATACGCAGTATTTT
-,TRBV4-1,TRBJ2-1,-,CASSQDGLNWDRDNEQFF,TGCGCCAGCAGCCAAGATGGACTAAACTGGGACAGAGACAATGAGCAGTTCTTC
-,TRBV7-9,TRBJ2-1,-,CASSPRGRGRSNEQFF,TGTGCCAGCAGCCCGAGGGGCAGGGGAAGGAGCAATGAGCAGTTCTTC
TRBD1,TRBV6-5,TRBJ1-5,-,CASSIGTGGDGPQHF,TGTGCCAGCAGTATAGGGACAGGGGGCGACGGACCCCAGCATTTT
TRBD1,TRBV10-3,TRBJ2-3,-,CAISESDRGDTQYF,TGTGCCATCAGTGAGTCTGACAGGGGAGATACGCAGTATTTT
-,TRBV7-9,TRBJ1-1,-,CASSLQRGEYTEAFF,TGTGCCAGCAGCCTCCAGCGGGGAGAATACACTGAAGCTTTCTTT
-,TRBV3-1/TRBV3-2,TRBJ2-7,-,CASSQRVGEQYF,TGTGCCAGCAGCCAGCGGGTTGGCGAGCAGTACTTC
-,TRBV11-2,TRBJ2-3,-,CASSSRASTDTQYF,TGTGCCAGCAGCTCGAGAGCTAGCACAGATACGCAGTATTTT
-,TRBV5-1,TRBJ1-1,once,CASSLTGVSDTEAFF,TGCGCCAGCAGCTTAACCGGGGTATCCGACACTGAAGCTTTCTTT
-,TRBV12-3/TRBV12-4,TRBJ2-6,-,CASGVSGANVLTF,TGTGCCAGCGGAGTCTCTGGGGCCAACGTCCTGACTTTC
TRBD1,TRBV30,TRBJ1-1,-,CAYQGQQNTEAFF,TGTGCCTATCAGGGACAGCAGAACACTGAAGCTTTCTTT
TRBD2,TRBV5-5,TRBJ2-3,-,CASSLVAGADTQYF,TGTGCCAGCAGCTTAGTCGCGGGGGCAGATACGCAGTATTTT
-,TRBV12-3/TRBV12-4,TRBJ2-5,-,CASSYSLQETQYF,TGTGCCAGCAGTTACAGCCTCCAAGAGACCCAGTACTTC
-,TRBV7-3,TRBJ2-5,-,CASSLTPNQETQYF,TGTGCCAGCAGCTTAACGCCTAACCAAGAGACCCAGTACTTC